This T cell receptor (beta chain) was sequenced during a study of beta chain features in type 1 diabetes. Study-wide results and limits: There was a possibility that cDNA sequencing over-represented cells with high TCR expression. The analysis here could not establish whether HLA type shapes TCRB rearrangement. PCR, the amplification step, might favor shorter templates, equally in patients and controls. In every one of the four CD4+ subsets, TCRB CDR3s were moderately but significantly shorter in Type 1 diabetes patients.

TCRB transcripts that were expressed got sequenced, as all of the isolated RNA had been reverse transcribed. Sequencing used immunoSEQ multiplex PCR; TCRdb keeps in-frame clones, though not all of them. The sample consists of about 160,000 clones, approximately 8.7% of them appearing once. The CDR3 loop spans 16 amino acids. Trimming at V came to 3 bases and at J to 2 bases, leaving 4 bases not matched to a gene. Germline V gene sequence: CDR1 SGHVS, CDR2 FQNEAQ. This clone showed up just a few times. Its antigen is undetermined. The J gene is TRBJ2-2, the V gene TRBV7-8; TRBD2 matches at 9 bases. The source material was central memory CD4+ T cells from blood. The TCR was taken from a woman in her 30s with type 1 diabetes. The CDR3 nucleotides read TGTGCCAGCAGCTTGTTTAGCGGGAGCAACACCGGGGAGCTGTTTTTT. Amino acids: CASSLFSGSNTGELFF.